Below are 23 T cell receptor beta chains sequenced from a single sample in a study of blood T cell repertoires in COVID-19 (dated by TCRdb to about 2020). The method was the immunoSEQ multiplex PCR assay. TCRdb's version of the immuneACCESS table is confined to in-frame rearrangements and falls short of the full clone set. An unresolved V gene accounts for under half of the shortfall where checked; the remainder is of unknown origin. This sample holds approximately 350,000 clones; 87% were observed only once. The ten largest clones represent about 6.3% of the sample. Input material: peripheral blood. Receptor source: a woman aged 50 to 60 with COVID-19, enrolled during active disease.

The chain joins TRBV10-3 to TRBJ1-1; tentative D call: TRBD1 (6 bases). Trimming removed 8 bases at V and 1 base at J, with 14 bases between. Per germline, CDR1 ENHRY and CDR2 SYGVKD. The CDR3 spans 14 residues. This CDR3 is CAISNRVGNTEAFF. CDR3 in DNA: TGTGCCATCTCGAACAGGGTGGGGAACACTGAAGCTTTCTTT.

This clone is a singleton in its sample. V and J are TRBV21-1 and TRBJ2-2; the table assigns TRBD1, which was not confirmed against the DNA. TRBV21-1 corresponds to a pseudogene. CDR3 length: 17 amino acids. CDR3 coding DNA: TGTGCCAGCAGCAAAGGACCCCGACAGGGAAACACCGGGGAGCTGTTTTTT. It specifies CASSKGPRQGNTGELFF.

CDR3 bases: TGTGCTAGTGGTTTGGAACACAGGCCCGAGTTCAATCAGCCCCAGCATTTT. This gives the protein CASGLEHRPEFNQPQHF. The rearrangement joins TRBV12-5 to TRBJ1-5, with D possibly matching TRBD1 (5 bases). In germline, CDR1 is LGHNT, CDR2 FRNRAP. The CDR3 loop spans 17 amino acids. Between the trimmed V and J ends, which lost 1 base and 3 bases, there was a span of 16 bases.

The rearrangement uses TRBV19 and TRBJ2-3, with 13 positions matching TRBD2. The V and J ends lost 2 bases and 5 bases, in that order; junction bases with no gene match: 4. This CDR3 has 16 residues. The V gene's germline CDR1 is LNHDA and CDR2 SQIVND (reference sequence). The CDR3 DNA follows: TGTGCCAGTAGTATATGGACTAGCGGGAGAATAGATACGCAGTATTTT. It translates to CASSIWTSGRIDTQYF.

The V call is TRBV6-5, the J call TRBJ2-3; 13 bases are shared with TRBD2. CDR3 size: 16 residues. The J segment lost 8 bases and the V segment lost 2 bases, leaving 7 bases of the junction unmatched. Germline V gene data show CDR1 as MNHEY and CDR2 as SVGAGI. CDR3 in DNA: TGTGCCAGCAGTTACGTGGGACTAGCGGGATTGAGTACGCAGTATTTT. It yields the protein CASSYVGLAGLSTQYF.

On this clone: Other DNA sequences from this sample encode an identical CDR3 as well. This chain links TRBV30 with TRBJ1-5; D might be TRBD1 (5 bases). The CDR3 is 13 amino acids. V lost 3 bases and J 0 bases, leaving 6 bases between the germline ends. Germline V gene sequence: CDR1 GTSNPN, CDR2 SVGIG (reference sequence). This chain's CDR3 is CAWRTDSNQPQHF. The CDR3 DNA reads TGTGCCTGGAGGACAGATAGCAATCAGCCCCAGCATTTT.

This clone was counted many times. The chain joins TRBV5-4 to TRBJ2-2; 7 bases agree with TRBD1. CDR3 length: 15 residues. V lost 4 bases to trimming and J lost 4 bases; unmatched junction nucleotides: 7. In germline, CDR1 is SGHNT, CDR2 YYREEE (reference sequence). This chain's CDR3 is CASSTPGGTTGELFF. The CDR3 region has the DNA TGTGCCAGCAGCACGCCAGGGGGTACCACCGGGGAGCTGTTTTTT.

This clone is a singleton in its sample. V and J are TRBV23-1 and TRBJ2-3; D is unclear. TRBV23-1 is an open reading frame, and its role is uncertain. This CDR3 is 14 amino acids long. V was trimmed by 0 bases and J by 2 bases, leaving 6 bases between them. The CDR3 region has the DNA TGCGCCAGCAGTCAATCGAGTGTCACAGATACGCAGTATTTT. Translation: CASSQSSVTDTQYF.

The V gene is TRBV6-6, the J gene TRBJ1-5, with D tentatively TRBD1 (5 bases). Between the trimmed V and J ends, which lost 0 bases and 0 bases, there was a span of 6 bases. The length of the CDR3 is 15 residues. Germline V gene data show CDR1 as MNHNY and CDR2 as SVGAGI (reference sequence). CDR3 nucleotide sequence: TGTGCCAGCAGTTACTCTCAGGGTAGCAATCAGCCCCAGCATTTT. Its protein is CASSYSQGSNQPQHF.

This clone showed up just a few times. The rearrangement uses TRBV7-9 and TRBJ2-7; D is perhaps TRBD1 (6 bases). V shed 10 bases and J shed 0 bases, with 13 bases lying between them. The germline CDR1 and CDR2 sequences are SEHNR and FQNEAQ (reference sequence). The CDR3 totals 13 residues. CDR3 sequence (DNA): TGTGCCACTACAACAGGGAGCTCCTACGAGCAGTACTTC. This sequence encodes CATTTGSSYEQYF.

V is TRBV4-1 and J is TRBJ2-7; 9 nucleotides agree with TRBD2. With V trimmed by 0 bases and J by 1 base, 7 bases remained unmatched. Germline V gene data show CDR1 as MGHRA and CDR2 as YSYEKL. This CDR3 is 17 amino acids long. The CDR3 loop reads CASSQEEAGGPSYEQYF. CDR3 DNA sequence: TGCGCCAGCAGCCAAGAAGAGGCGGGAGGGCCTTCCTACGAGCAGTACTTC.

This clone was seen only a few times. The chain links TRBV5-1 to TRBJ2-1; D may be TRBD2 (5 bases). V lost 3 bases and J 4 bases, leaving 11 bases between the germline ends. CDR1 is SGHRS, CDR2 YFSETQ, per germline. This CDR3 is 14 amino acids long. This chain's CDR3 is CASSSVGAYNEQFF. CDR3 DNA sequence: TGCGCCAGCAGCTCGGTGGGAGCGTACAATGAGCAGTTCTTC.

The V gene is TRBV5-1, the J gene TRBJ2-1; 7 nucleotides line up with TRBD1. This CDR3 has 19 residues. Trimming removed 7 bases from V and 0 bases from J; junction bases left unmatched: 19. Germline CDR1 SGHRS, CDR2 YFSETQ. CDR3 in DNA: TGCGCCAGCCGTTATCCAGGGGGTGCTAGCAGGAGCTCCTACAATGAGCAGTTCTTC. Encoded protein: CASRYPGGASRSSYNEQFF.

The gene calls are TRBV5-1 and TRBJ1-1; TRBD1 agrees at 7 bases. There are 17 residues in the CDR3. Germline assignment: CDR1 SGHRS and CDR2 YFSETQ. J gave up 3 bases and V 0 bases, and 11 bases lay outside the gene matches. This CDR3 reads CASSLGRITGDDTEAFF. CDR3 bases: TGCGCCAGCAGCTTGGGACGAATCACAGGGGACGACACTGAAGCTTTCTTT. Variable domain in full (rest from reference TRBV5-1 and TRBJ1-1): KAGVTQTPRYLIKTRGQQVTLSCSPISGHRSVSWYQQTPGQGLQFLFEYFSETQRNKGNFPGRFSGRQFSNSRSEMNVSTLELGDSALYLCASSLGRITGDDTEAFFGQGTRLTVV.

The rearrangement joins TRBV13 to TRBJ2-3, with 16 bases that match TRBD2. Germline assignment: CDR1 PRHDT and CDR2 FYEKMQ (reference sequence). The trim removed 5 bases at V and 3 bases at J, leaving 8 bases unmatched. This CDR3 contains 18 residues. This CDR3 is CASSPSGLAGGPTDTQYF. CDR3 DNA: TGTGCCAGCAGCCCCTCGGGACTAGCGGGAGGGCCTACAGATACGCAGTATTTT.

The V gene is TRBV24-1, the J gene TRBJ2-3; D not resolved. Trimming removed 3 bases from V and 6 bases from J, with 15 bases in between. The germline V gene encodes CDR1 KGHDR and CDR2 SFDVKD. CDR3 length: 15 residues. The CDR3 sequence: CATSDPARQYDTQYF. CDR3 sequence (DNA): TGTGCCACCAGTGATCCCGCTAGGCAGTACGATACGCAGTATTTT.

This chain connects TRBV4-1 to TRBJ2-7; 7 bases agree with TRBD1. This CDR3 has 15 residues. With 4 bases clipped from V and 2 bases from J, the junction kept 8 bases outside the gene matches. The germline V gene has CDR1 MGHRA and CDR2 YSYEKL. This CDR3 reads CASSLNEGQPYEQYF. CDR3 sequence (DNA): TGCGCCAGCAGCCTGAACGAGGGACAGCCCTACGAGCAGTACTTC.

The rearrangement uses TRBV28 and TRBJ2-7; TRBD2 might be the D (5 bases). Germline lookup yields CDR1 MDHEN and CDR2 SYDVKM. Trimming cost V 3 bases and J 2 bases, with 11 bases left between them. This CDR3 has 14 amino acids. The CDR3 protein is CASSFSGVAYEQYF. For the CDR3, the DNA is TGTGCCAGCAGTTTCTCCGGGGTTGCCTACGAGCAGTACTTC.

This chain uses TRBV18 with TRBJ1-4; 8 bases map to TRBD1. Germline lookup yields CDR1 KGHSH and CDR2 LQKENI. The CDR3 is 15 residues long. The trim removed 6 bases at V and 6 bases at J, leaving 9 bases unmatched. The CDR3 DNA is TGTGCCAGCTCCTCCCTGGGACAGGAGGATGAAAAACTGTTTTTT. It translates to CASSSLGQEDEKLFF.

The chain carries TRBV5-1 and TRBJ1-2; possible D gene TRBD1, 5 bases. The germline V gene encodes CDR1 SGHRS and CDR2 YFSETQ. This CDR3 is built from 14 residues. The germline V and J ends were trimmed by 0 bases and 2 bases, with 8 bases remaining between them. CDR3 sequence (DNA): TGCGCCAGCAGCTTGGCAGGGTTGAACTATGGCTACACCTTC. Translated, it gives CASSLAGLNYGYTF. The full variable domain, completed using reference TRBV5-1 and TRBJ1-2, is KAGVTQTPRYLIKTRGQQVTLSCSPISGHRSVSWYQQTPGQGLQFLFEYFSETQRNKGNFPGRFSGRQFSNSRSEMNVSTLELGDSALYLCASSLAGLNYGYTFGSGTRLTVV.

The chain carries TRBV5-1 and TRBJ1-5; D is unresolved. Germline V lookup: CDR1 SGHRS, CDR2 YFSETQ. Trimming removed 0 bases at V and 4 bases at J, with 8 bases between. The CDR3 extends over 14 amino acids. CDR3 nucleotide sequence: TGCGCCAGCAGCTTGGACTCCGGGAATCAGCCCCAGCATTTT. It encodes CASSLDSGNQPQHF.

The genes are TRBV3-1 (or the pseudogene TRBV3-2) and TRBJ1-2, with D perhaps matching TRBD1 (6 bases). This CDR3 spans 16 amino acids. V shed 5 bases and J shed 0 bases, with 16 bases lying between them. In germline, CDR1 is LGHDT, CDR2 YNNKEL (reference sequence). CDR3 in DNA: TGTGCCAGCAGCTCTAGAGGGGCAGGGGCTAACTATGGCTACACCTTC. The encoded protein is CASSSRGAGANYGYTF.

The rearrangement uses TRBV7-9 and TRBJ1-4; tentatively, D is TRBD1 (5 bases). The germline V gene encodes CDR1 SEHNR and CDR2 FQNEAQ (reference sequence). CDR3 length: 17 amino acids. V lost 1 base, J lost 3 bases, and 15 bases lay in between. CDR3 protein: CASSLGDGGISNEKLFF. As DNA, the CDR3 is TGTGCCAGCAGCTTAGGCGACGGGGGGATCTCTAATGAAAAACTGTTTTTT.